This TCR beta chain was identified during a study of PD-1 blockade in classical Hodgkin lymphoma. Study observations and caveats: Complete responders entered with baseline diversity on par with newly diagnosed patients, the results showed. CD4+ but not CD8+ TCR diversity rose significantly by C4D1.

All patients relapsed after autologous stem cell transplantation, and brentuximab vedotin exposure varied. Patients had relapsed/refractory classical Hodgkin lymphoma with complete response, partial response or progressive disease as best response. Clones were sequenced by immunoSEQ multiplex PCR, and TCRdb holds only the in-frame ones, with some missing. The sample shows about 75,000 clones, 85% to 95% of them seen only once. For this clone: What it recognizes is unknown.

The CDR3 loop spans 13 amino acids. The germline CDR1 and CDR2 sequences are SGHNT and YENEEA. V lost 5 bases and J lost 4; bases outside the gene matches: 2. The chain uses TRBV11-3 and TRBJ2-1; 7 bases align to TRBD1. The receptor was isolated from a human donor with classical Hodgkin lymphoma. The material was peripheral blood mononuclear cells (PBMCs), obtained at baseline. CDR3 amino acids: CASSGTAYNEQFF. The CDR3 DNA sequence: TGTGCCAGCAGCGGGACAGCGTACAATGAGCAGTTCTTC.